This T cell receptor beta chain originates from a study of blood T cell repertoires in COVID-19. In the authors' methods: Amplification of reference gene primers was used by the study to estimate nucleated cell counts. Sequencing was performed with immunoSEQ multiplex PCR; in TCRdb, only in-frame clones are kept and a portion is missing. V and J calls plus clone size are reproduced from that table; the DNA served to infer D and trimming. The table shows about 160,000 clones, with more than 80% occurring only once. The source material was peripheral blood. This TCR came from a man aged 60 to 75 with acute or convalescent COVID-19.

CDR3 amino acids: CASSPSVQGRVEAFF. Written as DNA, the CDR3 is TGTGCCAGCTCACCCTCTGTGCAGGGCCGGGTTGAAGCTTTCTTT. V usage is TRBV18 and J usage is TRBJ1-1, with a weak D call TRBD1 (5 bases). There are 15 residues in the CDR3. Germline CDR1 is KGHSH and CDR2 is LQKENI. V lost 3 bases to trimming and J lost 7 bases, with 18 bases between them.